A selection of T cell receptor beta chains follows, all from one sample in a study of blood T cell repertoires in COVID-19. The protocol was immunoSEQ multiplex PCR, while the TCRdb copy is restricted to in-frame clones and leaves out a portion. The table includes 400,000 to 450,000 clones, about 91% detected once. Sequenced material: peripheral blood. The source of these receptors is a woman aged 50 to 65 with COVID-19, enrolled during active disease. CDR3s include the opening cysteine and the closing phenylalanine or tryptophan. A D gene is named only where the DNA matches it firmly. Size values are once, few and many counts, or a class for expanded clones, and some rows have none.

v_call	d_call	clone_size	j_call	cdr3_nt	cdr3_aa
TRBV6-6	-	-	TRBJ1-2	TGTGCCAGCAGTCCCGGTGTTAACTATGGCTACACCTTC	CASSPGVNYGYTF
TRBV19	TRBD1	-	TRBJ2-3	TGTGCCAGTAGTTCACAGGGGGCCGCCGGGACTACCTACACAGATACGCAGTATTTT	CASSSQGAAGTTYTDTQYF
TRBV6-5	-	-	TRBJ2-7	TGTGCCAGCAGTTACTCCCGGCAGACATACGAGCAGTACTTC	CASSYSRQTYEQYF
TRBV5-1	-	-	TRBJ1-5	TGCGCCAGCAGTTTTGCAGGGGTTGCCAATCAGCCCCAGCATTTT	CASSFAGVANQPQHF
TRBV2	TRBD2	-	TRBJ2-3	TGTGCCAGCAGTGTGACCGAGCGGGGGGGCGGTTCGAGTAGCACAGATACGCAGTATTTT	CASSVTERGGGSSSTDTQYF
TRBV6-2/TRBV6-3	-	once	TRBJ2-4	TGTGCCAGCAGTAGCGGGCCTACTTCCATAGCCAAAAACATTCAGTACTTC	CASSSGPTSIAKNIQYF
TRBV6-5	-	-	TRBJ2-6	TGTGCCAGCAGTTTCAGGCGCTCTGGGGCCAACGTCCTGACTTTC	CASSFRRSGANVLTF
TRBV2	TRBD1	-	TRBJ1-1	TGTGCCGGACAGGGGGCGCGGGTTGCCACTGAAGCTTTCTTT	CAGQGARVATEAFF
TRBV4-1	TRBD2	-	TRBJ2-3	TGCGCCAGCAGCCAAGTTACTAGCGGAACCTCAGATACGCAGTATTTT	CASSQVTSGTSDTQYF
TRBV5-6	TRBD1	-	TRBJ1-2	TGTGCCAGCAGCTTCACAGGGGCGAGCTATGGCTACACCTTC	CASSFTGASYGYTF
TRBV6-1	TRBD1	once	TRBJ2-1	TGTGCCAGCAGTGAGAGGGGTGGACAGGGGCATGAGCAGTTCTTC	CASSERGGQGHEQFF
TRBV15	-	-	TRBJ1-1	TGTGCCACCAGCAGAGAACGGCGGCTGAACACTGAAGCTTTCTTT	CATSRERRLNTEAFF
TRBV5-1	TRBD1	-	TRBJ2-2	TGCGCCAGCAGCTCAACCGGGACAGGGTTAACCGGGGAGCTGTTTTTT	CASSSTGTGLTGELFF
TRBV9	TRBD1	-	TRBJ2-2	TGTGCCAGCAGCTTCCGGGACAGCCCGAACACCGGGGAGCTGTTTTTT	CASSFRDSPNTGELFF
TRBV4-1	TRBD1	-	TRBJ1-6	TGCGCCAGCAGCCTGACCCGGGACAGGGGGCTAAGTTCACCCCTCCACTTT	CASSLTRDRGLSSPLHF
TRBV7-9	-	-	TRBJ2-3	TGTGCCAGCAGCTGGCCCCAGTATTTT	CASSWPQYF
TRBV12-5	-	-	TRBJ2-1	TGTGCTAGTGGTTCCTATAAGAAGTCCTCTCTCTCCTACAATGAGCAGTTCTTC	CASGSYKKSSLSYNEQFF
TRBV12-5	TRBD1	-	TRBJ1-4	TGTGCTAGTGGTTTGGTGCCAGGGGGAGATGAAAAACTGTTTTTT	CASGLVPGGDEKLFF
TRBV3-1/TRBV3-2	-	-	TRBJ1-5	TGTGCCAGCAGCCAAGGGGGGGAAATCAGCCCCCAGCATTTT	CASSQGGEISPQHF
TRBV11-3	TRBD2	-	TRBJ2-1	TGTGCCAGCAGCTTAGATCGCGGGGGGCTGTCCTACAATGAGCAGTTCTTC	CASSLDRGGLSYNEQFF
TRBV7-9	TRBD2	-	TRBJ2-3	TGTGCCAGCAGCTTAATAACTAGCGGGGGGGAAACAGATACGCAGTATTTT	CASSLITSGGETDTQYF
TRBV12-5	-	-	TRBJ2-7	TGTGCTAGTGGGGAGGGGACGGGGGCCTACGAGCAGTACTTC	CASGEGTGAYEQYF
TRBV19	-	-	TRBJ2-1	TGTGCCAGTAGTCCCCTAGGCGATGAGCAGTTCTTC	CASSPLGDEQFF
TRBV5-1	TRBD1	-	TRBJ2-3	TGCGCCAGCAGCTCTCCGGGACAGGCTACAGATACGCAGTATTTT	CASSSPGQATDTQYF
TRBV28	-	once	TRBJ1-5	TGTGCCAGCAGTCCAGGGGGCAATCAGCCCCAGCATTTT	CASSPGGNQPQHF
TRBV19	-	-	TRBJ1-4	TGTGCCAGTAGTTCCCTGACAGGTGATAATGAAAAACTGTTTTTT	CASSSLTGDNEKLFF
TRBV27	-	-	TRBJ2-7	TGTGCCAGCAGTTTATCGGTTCCCGGAGGGATGCGGAGCTCCTACGAGCAGTACTTC	CASSLSVPGGMRSSYEQYF
TRBV5-8	TRBD1	once	TRBJ1-5	TGTGCCAGCAGCGACAGGGTTGGTCAGCCCCAGCATTTT	CASSDRVGQPQHF
TRBV5-6	TRBD1	-	TRBJ1-2	TGTGCCAGCAGGCTACAGGGGCAGGGGGGCTACACCTTC	CASRLQGQGGYTF
TRBV4-2	-	-	TRBJ2-6	TGTGCCAGCAGCCAAGATCGGGGTAGCTCTGGGGCCAACGTCCTGACTTTC	CASSQDRGSSGANVLTF
TRBV29-1	-	-	TRBJ2-1	TGCAGCGTGGACGGGATATACAATGAGCAGTTCTTC	CSVDGIYNEQFF
TRBV27	-	-	TRBJ1-6	TGTGCCAGCAGCCCACCGGGTCTCTATTCACCCCTCCACTTT	CASSPPGLYSPLHF
TRBV7-3	-	-	TRBJ1-1	TGTGCCAGCAGCTCAAATCCGACTTCTGAAGCTTTCTTT	CASSSNPTSEAFF
TRBV7-2	TRBD2	-	TRBJ2-5	TGTGCCAGCAGCTTCGGGCTGCGGGGGTCCCAAGAGACCCAGTACTTC	CASSFGLRGSQETQYF
TRBV7-9	TRBD1	-	TRBJ1-5	TGTGCCAGCAGCTTAGATCCCAGGGGGTCCAATCAGCCCCAGCATTTT	CASSLDPRGSNQPQHF
TRBV4-2	TRBD2	-	TRBJ2-3	TGTGCCAGCAGCCAACGCCTGAGCGGGGGGGCCTCAGATACGCAGTATTTT	CASSQRLSGGASDTQYF
TRBV27	TRBD1	few	TRBJ1-6	TGTGCCAGCAGTTTTGGGACAGGGGGGGATTCACCCCTCCACTTT	CASSFGTGGDSPLHF
TRBV6-1	-	-	TRBJ2-7	TGTGCCAGCAGTGAATTTCGGCAGGGGGGTGACGAGCAGTACTTC	CASSEFRQGGDEQYF
TRBV19	-	-	TRBJ2-2	TGTGCCAGTAGACTCTTTCGGGGAGTATACACCGGGGAGCTGTTTTTT	CASRLFRGVYTGELFF
TRBV12-5	TRBD2	-	TRBJ2-1	TGTGCTAGTGGACCGACTCTAGCGGGGGGGTACAATGAGCAGTTCTTC	CASGPTLAGGYNEQFF
TRBV5-1	-	-	TRBJ2-5	TGCGCCAGCAGCTTTGTTCCGGGGCAGGGGGAGACCCAGTACTTC	CASSFVPGQGETQYF
TRBV19	-	-	TRBJ1-5	TGTGCCAGTAGTATCTCGGCTCAGGGGCGGGCCCAGCATTTT	CASSISAQGRAQHF
TRBV3-1/TRBV3-2	-	-	TRBJ1-5	TGTGCCAGCAGCCAAGATTCAACAGGAGACCGGCCCCAGCATTTT	CASSQDSTGDRPQHF
TRBV27	TRBD1	-	TRBJ1-2	TGTGCCAGCAGCCTTACAGGGGTCGTTGGCTACACCTTC	CASSLTGVVGYTF
TRBV15	TRBD1	-	TRBJ2-7	TGTGCCACCGCACTGGGGGACAGGGGGACCTACGAGCAGTACTTC	CATALGDRGTYEQYF
TRBV3-1/TRBV3-2	-	-	TRBJ1-1	TGTGCCAGCAGCCCGGGGGGGGAGGCAACTGAAGCTTTCTTT	CASSPGGEATEAFF
TRBV5-5	TRBD1	-	TRBJ2-5	TGTGCCAGCAGCAGAGGGACAGGGGGCGAGACCCAGTACTTC	CASSRGTGGETQYF
TRBV29-1	TRBD1	-	TRBJ1-1	TGCAGCGCCGAAGGTGGGGACAGGGGGGCTGAAGCTTTCTTT	CSAEGGDRGAEAFF
TRBV5-1	TRBD1	-	TRBJ1-2	TGCGCCAGCAGCTTCGACACTACAGGGGATGGCTACACCTTC	CASSFDTTGDGYTF
TRBV2	TRBD1	-	TRBJ1-2	TGTGCCAGCAGTGAAGCCCTGGGACAGATCGGCTACACCTTC	CASSEALGQIGYTF
TRBV7-2	TRBD2	-	TRBJ2-7	TGTGCCAGCAGCCTCCCCGGTAGGACTAGCGCTGACGAGCAGTACTTC	CASSLPGRTSADEQYF